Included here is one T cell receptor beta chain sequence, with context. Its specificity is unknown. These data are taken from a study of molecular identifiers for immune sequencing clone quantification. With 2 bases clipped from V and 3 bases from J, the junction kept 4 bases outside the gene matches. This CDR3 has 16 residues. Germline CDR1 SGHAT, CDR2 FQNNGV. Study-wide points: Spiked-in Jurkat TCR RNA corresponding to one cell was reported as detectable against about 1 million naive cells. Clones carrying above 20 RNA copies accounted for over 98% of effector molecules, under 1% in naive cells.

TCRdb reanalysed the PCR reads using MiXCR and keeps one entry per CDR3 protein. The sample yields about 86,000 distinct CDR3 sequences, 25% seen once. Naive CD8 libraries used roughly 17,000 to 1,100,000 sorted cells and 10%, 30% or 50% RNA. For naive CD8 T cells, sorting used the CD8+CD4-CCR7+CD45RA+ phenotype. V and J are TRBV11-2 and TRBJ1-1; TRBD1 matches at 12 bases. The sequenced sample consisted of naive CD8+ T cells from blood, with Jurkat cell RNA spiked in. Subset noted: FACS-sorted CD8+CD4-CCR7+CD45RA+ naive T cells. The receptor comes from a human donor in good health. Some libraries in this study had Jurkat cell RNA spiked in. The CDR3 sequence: CASSLWGQGADTEAFF. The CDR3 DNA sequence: TGTGCCAGCAGCTTATGGGGACAGGGGGCGGACACTGAAGCTTTCTTT.